The rows below give T cell receptor beta chains drawn from one sample of a study of response to subunit inactivated influenza vaccine. TCRdb re-called the RT-PCR reads through MiXCR, storing one row per CDR3 protein. The top ten hold approximately 12% of the sample, which has about 480,000 distinct CDR3 sequences, about 10% seen once. The starting material was PBMCs from blood, obtained more than 35 days after vaccination. The receptors were gathered from a man between 45 and 60 years old who received an inactivated influenza vaccine. The CDR3 runs from the conserved cysteine through the conserved F or W. Each record gives: J gene, D gene, V gene, clone size, CDR3 protein, CDR3 DNA. A D gene is named only where the DNA matches it firmly. Clone size is shown for a subset of rows, as once, few, many or a class of expanded clone.

>TRBJ2-1|TRBD1|TRBV12-3/TRBV12-4|.
CASSSSLTDRGPNEQFF
TGTGCCAGCAGTTCCTCTCTTACGGACAGGGGGCCCAATGAGCAGTTCTTC
>TRBJ2-7|TRBD1|TRBV5-1|many
CASSSLTGTGVGEQYF
TGCGCCAGCAGTTCTCTTACCGGGACAGGGGTGGGAGAGCAGTACTTC
>TRBJ1-3|.|TRBV12-3/TRBV12-4|few
CASSPRFYSGNTIYF
TGTGCCAGCAGTCCCCGATTTTACTCTGGAAACACCATATATTTT
>TRBJ1-6|.|TRBV20-1|many
CSARDRQSAYNSPLHF
TGCAGTGCTAGAGATCGGCAGTCGGCCTATAATTCACCCCTCCACTTT
>TRBJ1-4|.|TRBV12-3/TRBV12-4|few
CASSLVLDPFPGRLFF
TGTGCCAGCAGTTTAGTACTCGACCCTTTTCCCGGCCGTCTGTTTTTT
>TRBJ2-5|.|TRBV20-1|.
CSASSTGKETQYF
TGCAGTGCTAGTTCGACAGGCAAAGAGACCCAGTACTTC
>TRBJ2-1|.|TRBV7-9|few
CASSQAGFPYNEQFF
TGTGCCAGCAGCCAGGCGGGGTTCCCCTACAATGAGCAGTTCTTC
>TRBJ2-7|TRBD2|TRBV20-1|few
CSARGTSGGSYEQYF
TGCAGTGCTAGGGGGACTAGCGGGGGCTCCTACGAGCAGTACTTC
>TRBJ2-7|TRBD1|TRBV12-3/TRBV12-4|few
CASRLTGTDEQYF
TGTGCCAGCAGGCTGACAGGGACGGACGAGCAGTACTTC
>TRBJ1-1|.|TRBV11-2|few
CASSLDWSGVTEAFF
TGTGCCAGCAGCTTAGATTGGTCAGGGGTTACTGAAGCTTTCTTT
>TRBJ1-2|TRBD1|TRBV3-1|few
CASSMDRGYGYTF
TGTGCCAGCAGCATGGACAGGGGCTATGGCTACACCTTC
>TRBJ2-3|.|TRBV5-1|many
CASSYRGGTDTQYF
TGTGCCAGCAGTTACCGAGGCGGCACAGATACGCAGTATTTT
>TRBJ2-6|.|TRBV6-5|many
CASSYLSGANVLTF
TGTGCCAGCAGTTACCTCTCTGGGGCCAACGTCCTGACTTTC
>TRBJ2-7|TRBD1|TRBV11-2|few
CASSDGTGAFYEQYF
TGTGCCAGCAGCGACGGGACAGGGGCCTTCTACGAGCAGTACTTC
>TRBJ2-5|.|TRBV12-3/TRBV12-4|many
CASSLANGLGGRQETQYF
TGTGCCAGCAGTTTAGCGAATGGTCTAGGGGGAAGGCAAGAGACCCAGTACTTC
>TRBJ2-5|.|TRBV20-1|many
CSANRQQETQYF
TGCAGTGCTAACCGACAGCAAGAGACCCAGTACTTC
>TRBJ1-1|TRBD1|TRBV2|few
CAGRQGLNTEAFF
TGTGCCGGCCGACAGGGGCTGAACACTGAAGCTTTCTTT
>TRBJ2-7|.|TRBV7-9|.
CASSLAYDGTYEQYF
TGTGCCAGCAGCTTAGCATACGACGGAACCTACGAGCAGTACTTC
>TRBJ2-1|TRBD2|TRBV29-1|many
CSVRLAGSYNEQFF
TGCAGCGTTAGACTAGCGGGGTCGTACAATGAGCAGTTCTTC
>TRBJ2-1|.|TRBV4-1|few
CASSQDRNYNEQFF
TGCGCCAGCAGCCAAGACAGGAACTACAATGAGCAGTTCTTC
>TRBJ2-4|.|TRBV6-5|few
CASKGTKNIQYF
TGTGCCAGCAAGGGAACCAAAAACATTCAGTACTTC
>TRBJ2-3|.|TRBV11-2|.
CASRLADTQYF
TGTGCCAGCAGATTGGCAGATACGCAGTATTTT
>TRBJ2-2|.|TRBV7-6|.
CASSLADSFSTGELFF
TGTGCCAGCAGCTTAGCGGACTCTTTTTCCACCGGGGAGCTGTTTTTT
>TRBJ1-1|.|TRBV20-1|few
CSARDKQGPGAFF
TGCAGTGCTAGAGATAAACAGGGCCCAGGGGCTTTCTTT
>TRBJ2-5|.|TRBV9|.
CASSVSEETQYF
TGTGCCAGCAGCGTCTCCGAGGAGACCCAGTACTTC
>TRBJ2-3|.|TRBV6-1|few
CASSEDRGTQYF
TGTGCCAGCAGTGAAGACCGCGGTACGCAGTATTTT
>TRBJ2-3|.|TRBV12-3/TRBV12-4|few
CASSQNGQSGPDTQYF
TGTGCCAGCAGCCAAAATGGACAATCGGGGCCAGATACGCAGTATTTT
>TRBJ1-1|.|TRBV15|many
CATSRGTFNTEAFF
TGTGCCACCAGCAGAGGTACCTTCAACACTGAAGCTTTCTTT
>TRBJ2-3|TRBD1|TRBV27|.
CASRSRGLGTQYF
TGTGCCAGCAGGTCCAGGGGGCTGGGTACGCAGTATTTT
>TRBJ2-5|.|TRBV6-2/TRBV6-3|few
CASTTRETQYF
TGTGCCAGCACCACACGAGAGACCCAGTACTTC
>TRBJ1-5|TRBD1|TRBV7-2|few
CASSPGGPQGNNQPQHF
TGTGCCAGCAGCCCAGGAGGACCACAGGGGAACAATCAGCCCCAGCATTTT
>TRBJ1-2|.|TRBV12-3/TRBV12-4|few
CASSLGPGGGYTF
TGTGCCAGCAGTTTAGGGCCCGGGGGGGGCTACACCTTC